The rows below give T cell receptor beta chains drawn from one sample of a study of cytomegalovirus exposure and HLA in healthy donors. Repertoires were generated with immunoSEQ multiplex PCR, while TCRdb's copy carries only in-frame clones and drops some. The sample consists of 150,000 to 200,000 clones, roughly 80% of them appearing once. Sequenced sample: PBMCs. The receptor source for this set is a girl between 10 and 17 years old in good health and CMV-seropositive. The CDR3 runs from the conserved cysteine through the conserved F or W. A D gene is named only where the DNA matches it firmly. Not all rows give a size; the values are once, few, many and, for expanded clones, a class.

clone size,D gene,J gene,V gene,CDR3 DNA,CDR3 protein
NA,TRBD1,TRBJ1-1,TRBV19,TGTGCGTCCACCCCCTACAGGGGCGGAAACACTGAAGCTTTCTTT,CASTPYRGGNTEAFF
NA,NA,TRBJ1-2,TRBV14,TGTGCCAGCAGCCCCTGGACAGAAACTAACTATGGCTACACCTTC,CASSPWTETNYGYTF
NA,NA,TRBJ1-1,TRBV29-1,TGCAGCGTCGAGCGGGGGGCGCGAATGAACACTGAAGCTTTCTTT,CSVERGARMNTEAFF
NA,NA,TRBJ1-2,TRBV6-5,TGTGCTAGCAGTTACTCCCGGGAGGGCTATGGCTACACCTTC,CASSYSREGYGYTF
NA,TRBD1,TRBJ1-2,TRBV19,TGTGCCAGTAGTATCTTCCCGGGACAGGGGGCGCCGATATCAGAAGGCTACACCTTC,CASSIFPGQGAPISEGYTF
NA,NA,TRBJ2-3,TRBV5-1,TGCGCCAGCAGTCGACGGGACACACACACAGATACGCAGTATTTT,CASSRRDTHTDTQYF
few,TRBD1,TRBJ1-5,TRBV6-4,TGTGCCAGCAGCCACAGGGACAGGTATAGAAATCAGCCCCAGCATTTT,CASSHRDRYRNQPQHF
NA,TRBD1,TRBJ2-7,TRBV13,TGTGCCAGCAGCTTAGGGGACAGGGGATCCGAGCAGTACTTC,CASSLGDRGSEQYF
few,TRBD1,TRBJ1-1,TRBV5-1,TGCGCCAGCAGCTGGACGACAGGGACCGGGACTGAAGCTTTCTTT,CASSWTTGTGTEAFF
NA,TRBD2,TRBJ2-1,TRBV5-1,TGCGCCAGCAGCTTGTGGGCACTAGCGGGGTCTTTCGATGAGCAGTTCTTC,CASSLWALAGSFDEQFF
NA,TRBD1,TRBJ1-5,TRBV4-1,TGCGCCAGCAGCCAAGAAGGACAGGGTAGGAATCAGCCCCAGCATTTT,CASSQEGQGRNQPQHF
NA,TRBD2,TRBJ2-7,TRBV5-6,TGTGCCAGCAGCTGGGGGACTAGCTACGAGCAGTACTTC,CASSWGTSYEQYF
NA,NA,TRBJ2-7,TRBV7-6,TGTGCCAGCAGCTTAGGGGCAGGGGATTCCTACGAGCAGTACTTC,CASSLGAGDSYEQYF
NA,NA,TRBJ2-1,TRBV18,TGTGCCAGCTCATCACCACAAGGTGTACGGGGAGTGGGTGAGCAGTTCTTC,CASSSPQGVRGVGEQFF
NA,NA,TRBJ2-7,TRBV4-1,TGCGCCAGCAGCCAAGATCCGAGGCAGCCGACCTCCTACGAGCAGTACTTC,CASSQDPRQPTSYEQYF
NA,NA,TRBJ2-1,TRBV27,TGTGCCAGCAGTTTATGGGGGGCTCCCAAAGGGGGCCTATACAATGAGCAGTTCTTC,CASSLWGAPKGGLYNEQFF
once,NA,TRBJ2-5,TRBV5-6,TGTGCCAGCAGCCCCCAGGGGCTGGGAGAGACCCAGTACTTC,CASSPQGLGETQYF
NA,NA,TRBJ1-2,TRBV9,TGTGCCAGCAGCGTAGGGGGGGGGCGCTGGTATGGCTACACCTTC,CASSVGGGRWYGYTF
NA,TRBD2,TRBJ2-3,TRBV4-3,TGCGCCAGCAGCCTTGTTCTGCTAGCGGAGGTCACAGATACGCAGTATTTT,CASSLVLLAEVTDTQYF
NA,NA,TRBJ1-1,TRBV6-5,TGTGCCGCCTGGGGGCTGAACACTGAAGCTTTCTTT,CAAWGLNTEAFF
NA,TRBD2,TRBJ2-2,TRBV29-1,TGCAGCGTTGAAGATCAAGCGGGAGGGCCCGACACCGGGGAGCTGTTTTTT,CSVEDQAGGPDTGELFF
NA,NA,TRBJ2-2,TRBV5-1,TGCGCCAGCAGCGCCTCAGGAACCACCGGGGAGCTGTTTTTT,CASSASGTTGELFF
NA,NA,TRBJ2-7,TRBV7-3,TGTGCCAGCAGCCTGGGTGACAGTCTCTTCTACGAGCAGTACTTC,CASSLGDSLFYEQYF
NA,TRBD1,TRBJ1-1,TRBV4-1,TGCGCCAGCAGCGAGAGGGGACAGCCGAACACTGAAGCTTTCTTT,CASSERGQPNTEAFF
NA,TRBD1,TRBJ2-7,TRBV30,TGTGCCTGGAGTTCGAGCAGGGGGCAGTACGAGCAGTACTTC,CAWSSSRGQYEQYF
NA,TRBD2,TRBJ2-1,TRBV6-6,TGTGCCAGCCACTGGTTAGCGGGATACAATGAGCGGTTCTTC,CASHWLAGYNERFF
NA,NA,TRBJ2-2,TRBV10-1,TGCGCCAGCAGCAGGGGAACGGGCACCGGGGAGCTGTTTTTT,CASSRGTGTGELFF
NA,TRBD2,TRBJ2-7,TRBV5-1,TGCGCCAGCAGCTTGGCTAGCGGGTATCCCTACGAGCAGTACTTC,CASSLASGYPYEQYF
NA,NA,TRBJ1-1,TRBV9,TGTGCCAGCAGCATAGGACGGAGTATGAACACTGAAGCTTTCTTT,CASSIGRSMNTEAFF
NA,TRBD1,TRBJ2-7,TRBV11-2,TGTGCCAGCAGCCCCCGACAGGGAGCGATTTACGAGCAGTACTTC,CASSPRQGAIYEQYF
few,NA,TRBJ1-1,TRBV5-6,TGTGCCAGCAGCTTTCTCACACGTTTGAACACTGAAGCTTTCTTT,CASSFLTRLNTEAFF
NA,NA,TRBJ2-1,TRBV6-5,TGTGCCAGCAGTTACGTTCCGGGTGAGCAGTTCTTC,CASSYVPGEQFF
NA,TRBD2,TRBJ2-5,TRBV11-3,TGTGCCAGCAGCGTGGGACTAGCGGGAGGGAACCAAGAGACCCAGTACTTC,CASSVGLAGGNQETQYF
NA,TRBD1,TRBJ2-3,TRBV5-4,TGTGCCAGCAGCGCCGATTCCGGGACAGGGTCAGATACGCAGTATTTT,CASSADSGTGSDTQYF
once,TRBD1,TRBJ2-5,TRBV5-6,TGTGCCAGCAGCCGAGGGACAGGGGAGACCCAGTACTTC,CASSRGTGETQYF
NA,TRBD1,TRBJ1-3,TRBV7-9,TGTGCCAGCAGCCGAGGACAGGGGGCCCCACGAATATCTGGAAACACCATATATTTT,CASSRGQGAPRISGNTIYF
NA,TRBD2,TRBJ2-5,TRBV28,TGTGCCAGCAGTCAAAGCGGGAAGGAGACCCAGTACTTC,CASSQSGKETQYF
once,TRBD2,TRBJ2-7,TRBV7-2,TGTGCCAGCAGCTCACCTGAGGGCGGACTAGCGGGAACATACGAGCAGTACTTC,CASSSPEGGLAGTYEQYF
few,NA,TRBJ1-5,TRBV10-3,TGTGCCATCAGTGAGTCTCATGTCAATCAGCCCCAGCATTTT,CAISESHVNQPQHF
NA,TRBD2,TRBJ2-1,TRBV11-2,TGTGCCAGCAGCCCTAGCGGTTCCTACAATGAGCAGTTCTTC,CASSPSGSYNEQFF
NA,TRBD1,TRBJ1-4,TRBV4-1,TGCGCCAGCAGCCATTGGGGGAAGGACAGGGAAAATGAAAAACTGTTTTTT,CASSHWGKDRENEKLFF
NA,NA,TRBJ1-1,TRBV11-3,TGTGCCAGCTCTCGGGTTGACACTGAAGCTTTCTTT,CASSRVDTEAFF
NA,NA,TRBJ2-6,TRBV30,TGTGCCTGGAAACGGCAGGCGAGTCCCTCTGGGGCCAACGTCCTGACTTTC,CAWKRQASPSGANVLTF
NA,NA,TRBJ2-1,TRBV4-3,TGCGCCAGCAGCCAAGATTGGCTAGTCTCCTACAATGAGCAGTTCTTC,CASSQDWLVSYNEQFF
NA,TRBD1,TRBJ2-7,TRBV12-5,TGTGCTAGTGGTTTGGGGGCACCGGGACAGGGACCCTACGAGCAGTACTTC,CASGLGAPGQGPYEQYF
NA,NA,TRBJ2-7,TRBV6-5,TGTGCCAGCAGTTACTCGGCGGGTTCTTACGAGCAGTACTTC,CASSYSAGSYEQYF
NA,NA,TRBJ1-3,TRBV30,TGTGCCTGGAACGGACAGAATGGAAACACCATATATTTT,CAWNGQNGNTIYF
NA,NA,TRBJ1-1,TRBV13,TGTGCCAGCAGCTTAGTAGGAGTGGGTGAAGCTTTCTTT,CASSLVGVGEAFF